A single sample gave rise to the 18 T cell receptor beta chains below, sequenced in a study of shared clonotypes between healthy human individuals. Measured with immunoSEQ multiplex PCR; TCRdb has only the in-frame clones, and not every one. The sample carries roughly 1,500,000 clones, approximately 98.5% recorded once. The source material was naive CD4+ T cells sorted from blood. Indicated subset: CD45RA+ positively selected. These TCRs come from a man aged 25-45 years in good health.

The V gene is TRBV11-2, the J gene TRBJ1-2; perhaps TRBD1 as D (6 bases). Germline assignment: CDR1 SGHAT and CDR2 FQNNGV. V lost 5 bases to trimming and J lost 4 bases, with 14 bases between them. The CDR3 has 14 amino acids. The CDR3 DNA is TGTGCCAGCAGCAGTAAGGGGGGCTTCTATGGCTACACCTTC. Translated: CASSSKGGFYGYTF.

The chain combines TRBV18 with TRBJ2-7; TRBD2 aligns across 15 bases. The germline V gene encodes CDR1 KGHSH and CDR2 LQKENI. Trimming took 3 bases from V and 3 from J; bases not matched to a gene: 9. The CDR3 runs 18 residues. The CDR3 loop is CASSPIWTSGRAFYEQYF. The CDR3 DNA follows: TGTGCCAGCTCACCGATTTGGACTAGCGGGAGGGCCTTCTACGAGCAGTACTTC.

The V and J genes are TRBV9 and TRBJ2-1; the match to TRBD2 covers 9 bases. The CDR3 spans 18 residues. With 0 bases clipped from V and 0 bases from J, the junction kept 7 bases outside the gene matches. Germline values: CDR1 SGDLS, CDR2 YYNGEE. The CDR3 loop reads CASSVGTSGSSSYNEQFF. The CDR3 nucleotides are TGTGCCAGCAGCGTAGGAACTAGCGGGTCGAGCTCCTACAATGAGCAGTTCTTC.

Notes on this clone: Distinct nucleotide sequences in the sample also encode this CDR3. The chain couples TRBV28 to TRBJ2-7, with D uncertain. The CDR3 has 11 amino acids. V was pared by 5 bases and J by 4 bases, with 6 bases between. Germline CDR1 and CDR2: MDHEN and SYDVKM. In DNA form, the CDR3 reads TGTGCCAGCAGTCACTCATACGAGCAGTACTTC. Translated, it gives CASSHSYEQYF.

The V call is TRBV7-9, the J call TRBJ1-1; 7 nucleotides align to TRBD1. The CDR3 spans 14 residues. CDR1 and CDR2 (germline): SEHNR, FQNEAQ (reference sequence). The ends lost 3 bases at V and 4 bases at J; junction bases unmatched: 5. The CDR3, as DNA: TGTGCCAGCAGCTTCGACAGGGTGGGCACTGAAGCTTTCTTT. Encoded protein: CASSFDRVGTEAFF.

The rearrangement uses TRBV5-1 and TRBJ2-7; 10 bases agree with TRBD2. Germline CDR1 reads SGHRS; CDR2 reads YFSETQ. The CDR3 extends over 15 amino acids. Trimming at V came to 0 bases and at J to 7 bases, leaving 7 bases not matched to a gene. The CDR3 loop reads CASSLDLAGAREQYF. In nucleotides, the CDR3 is TGCGCCAGCAGCTTGGATCTAGCGGGAGCAAGGGAGCAGTACTTC.

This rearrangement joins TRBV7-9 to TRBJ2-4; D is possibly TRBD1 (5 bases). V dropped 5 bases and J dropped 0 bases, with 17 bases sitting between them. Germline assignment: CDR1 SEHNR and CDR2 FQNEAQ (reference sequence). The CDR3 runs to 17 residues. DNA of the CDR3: TGTGCCAGCAGCATAAAGACAGAAACCCTAGCCAAAAACATTCAGTACTTC. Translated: CASSIKTETLAKNIQYF.

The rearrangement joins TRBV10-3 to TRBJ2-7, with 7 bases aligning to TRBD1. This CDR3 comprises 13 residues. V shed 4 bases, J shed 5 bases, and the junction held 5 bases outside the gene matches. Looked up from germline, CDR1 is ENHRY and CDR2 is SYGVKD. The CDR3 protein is CAISALGQNEQYF. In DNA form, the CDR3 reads TGTGCCATCAGTGCCCTGGGACAGAACGAGCAGTACTTC.

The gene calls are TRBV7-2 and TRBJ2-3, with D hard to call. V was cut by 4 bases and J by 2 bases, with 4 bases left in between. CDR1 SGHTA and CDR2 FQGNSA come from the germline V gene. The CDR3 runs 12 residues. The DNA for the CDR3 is TGTGCCAGCAGCTCTAACACAGATACGCAGTATTTT. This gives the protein CASSSNTDTQYF.

The CDR3 reads CASSILSHNEQFF. For the CDR3, the DNA is TGTGCCAGCAGTATTTTATCGCACAATGAGCAGTTCTTC. J is TRBJ2-1 and V is TRBV28, with D unclear. V was clipped by 5 bases and J by 5 bases, with 10 bases between them. In germline, CDR1 is MDHEN, CDR2 SYDVKM. The CDR3 runs to 13 residues.

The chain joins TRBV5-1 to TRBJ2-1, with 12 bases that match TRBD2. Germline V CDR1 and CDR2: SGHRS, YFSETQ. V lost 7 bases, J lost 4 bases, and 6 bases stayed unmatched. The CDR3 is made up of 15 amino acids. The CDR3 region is CASQSGLAGYNEQFF. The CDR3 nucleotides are TGCGCCAGCCAGTCCGGACTAGCGGGATACAATGAGCAGTTCTTC.

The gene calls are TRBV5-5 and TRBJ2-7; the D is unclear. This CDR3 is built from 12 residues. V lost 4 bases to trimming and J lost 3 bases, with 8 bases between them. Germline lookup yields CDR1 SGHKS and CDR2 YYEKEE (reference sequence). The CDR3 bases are TGTGCCAGCAGCAAGGGCAACTACGAGCAGTACTTC. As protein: CASSKGNYEQYF.

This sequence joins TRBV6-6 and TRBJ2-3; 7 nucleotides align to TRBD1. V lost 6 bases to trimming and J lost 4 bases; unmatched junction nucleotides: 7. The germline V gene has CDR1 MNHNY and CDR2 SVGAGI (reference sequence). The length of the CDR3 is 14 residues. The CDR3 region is CASRPGGKSDTQYF. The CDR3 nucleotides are TGTGCCAGCAGACCAGGGGGAAAATCAGATACGCAGTATTTT.

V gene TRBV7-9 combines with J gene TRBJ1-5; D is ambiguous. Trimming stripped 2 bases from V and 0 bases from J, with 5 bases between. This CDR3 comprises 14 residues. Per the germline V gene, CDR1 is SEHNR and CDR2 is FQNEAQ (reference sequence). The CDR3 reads CASSLSVSNQPQHF. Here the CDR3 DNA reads TGTGCCAGCAGCTTATCAGTTAGCAATCAGCCCCAGCATTTT.

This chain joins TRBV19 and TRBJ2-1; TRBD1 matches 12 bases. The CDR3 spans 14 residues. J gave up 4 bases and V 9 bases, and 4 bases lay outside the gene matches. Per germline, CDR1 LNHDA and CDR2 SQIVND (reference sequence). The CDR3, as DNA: TGTGCCAGCAGGGACAGGGGGCGGTACAATGAGCAGTTCTTC. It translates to CASRDRGRYNEQFF. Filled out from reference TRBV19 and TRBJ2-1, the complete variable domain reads DGGITQSPKYLFRKEGQNVTLSCEQNLNHDAMYWYRQDPGQGLRLIYYSQIVNDFQKGDIAEGYSVSREKKESFPLTVTSAQKNPTAFYLCASRDRGRYNEQFFGPGTRLTVL.

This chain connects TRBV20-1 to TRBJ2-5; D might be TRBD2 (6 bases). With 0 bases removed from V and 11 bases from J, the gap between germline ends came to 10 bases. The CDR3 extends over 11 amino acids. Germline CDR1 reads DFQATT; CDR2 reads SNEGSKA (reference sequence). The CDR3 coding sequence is TGCAGTGCTAGAGATCGCGGGGCTCAGTACTTC. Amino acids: CSARDRGAQYF.

The chain's CDR3 is CASRYTENTEAFF. The CDR3 DNA is TGTGCCAGCAGATATACAGAAAACACTGAAGCTTTCTTT. The chain has TRBV28 and TRBJ1-1; D not resolved. The CDR3 contains 13 residues. The V end lost 6 bases, the J end lost 2 bases, and 10 bases lay between the germline ends. Germline-derived CDR1 and CDR2 are MDHEN and SYDVKM.

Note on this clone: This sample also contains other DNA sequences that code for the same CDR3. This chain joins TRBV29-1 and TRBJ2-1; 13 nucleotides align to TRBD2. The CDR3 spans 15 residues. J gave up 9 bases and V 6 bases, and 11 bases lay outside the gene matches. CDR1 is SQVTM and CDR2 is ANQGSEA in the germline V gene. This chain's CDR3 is CSVGPRLAGGSEQFF. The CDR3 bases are TGCAGCGTAGGCCCTCGACTAGCGGGAGGTTCTGAGCAGTTCTTC.